This is a list of T cell receptor beta chains from one sample in a study of blood T cell repertoires in COVID-19. Using immunoSEQ multiplex PCR, the repertoire was profiled, and TCRdb retains in-frame clones only, with some absent. The data contain 150,000 to 200,000 clones, 80% to 90% of them singletons. The material sequenced was peripheral blood. All receptors come from a woman aged 80 or older with COVID-19, enrolled during active disease. Both conserved end residues are part of each CDR3. The order of the fields is D gene, J gene, V gene, clone size, CDR3 protein, CDR3 DNA. The D gene is left open where the match is weak. Not every row has a clone size; where given, it reads once, few, many or a size class.

D: TRBD1; J: TRBJ1-3; V: TRBV6-1; size: .; CDR3: CASSEVPGTGGISGNTIYF; DNA: TGTGCCAGCAGTGAGGTACCAGGGACAGGGGGTATCTCTGGAAACACCATATATTTT
D: .; J: TRBJ2-7; V: TRBV28; size: many; CDR3: CASSFDRSSYEQYF; DNA: TGTGCCAGCAGTTTCGACAGGAGCTCCTACGAGCAGTACTTC
D: TRBD2; J: TRBJ2-3; V: TRBV18; size: .; CDR3: CASSPLAGVGDTQYF; DNA: TGTGCCAGCTCACCACTAGCGGGAGTTGGAGATACGCAGTATTTT
D: TRBD2; J: TRBJ2-1; V: TRBV18; size: .; CDR3: CASSPTSGSNGDEQFF; DNA: TGTGCCAGCTCCCCTACTAGCGGGAGCAATGGCGATGAGCAGTTCTTC
D: .; J: TRBJ2-7; V: TRBV6-1; size: .; CDR3: CASSELVSHEQYF; DNA: TGTGCCAGCAGTGAACTAGTGTCCCACGAGCAGTACTTC
D: TRBD1; J: TRBJ1-3; V: TRBV28; size: .; CDR3: CASSWTGKTGNTIYF; DNA: TGTGCCAGCAGTTGGACAGGGAAAACTGGAAACACCATATATTTT
D: TRBD1; J: TRBJ2-5; V: TRBV19; size: few; CDR3: CASSTGTGLQETQYF; DNA: TGTGCCAGTAGTACCGGGACAGGGCTCCAAGAGACCCAGTACTTC
D: .; J: TRBJ1-6; V: TRBV4-2; size: .; CDR3: CASSQDLASYNSPLHF; DNA: TGTGCCAGCAGCCAAGATTTGGCTTCCTATAATTCACCCCTCCACTTT
D: .; J: TRBJ1-3; V: TRBV7-9; size: once; CDR3: CASSLVAAGIPGNTIYF; DNA: TGTGCCAGCAGCCTAGTAGCCGCCGGGATCCCTGGAAACACCATATATTTT
D: TRBD2; J: TRBJ2-3; V: TRBV15; size: .; CDR3: CATSGSGGGDTQYF; DNA: TGTGCCACCAGCGGCAGCGGGGGGGGAGATACGCAGTATTTT
D: TRBD1; J: TRBJ1-4; V: TRBV6-5; size: .; CDR3: CASSSTGVGEKLFF; DNA: TGTGCCAGCTCCTCGACAGGGGTGGGTGAAAAACTGTTTTTT
D: .; J: TRBJ1-5; V: TRBV6-1; size: .; CDR3: CASSDGGNLGSQPQHF; DNA: TGTGCCAGCAGTGACGGGGGGAATCTAGGGAGTCAGCCCCAGCATTTT
D: .; J: TRBJ1-2; V: TRBV7-8; size: few; CDR3: CASSLERGGYGYTF; DNA: TGTGCCAGCAGCTTAGAGAGAGGGGGCTATGGCTACACCTTC
D: .; J: TRBJ1-4; V: TRBV6-5; size: .; CDR3: CASSYGPENEKLFF; DNA: TGTGCCAGCAGTTATGGGCCAGAGAATGAAAAACTGTTTTTT
D: .; J: TRBJ2-7; V: TRBV28; size: few; CDR3: CASSLTTSSYEQYF; DNA: TGTGCCAGCAGTTTAACCACTAGCTCCTACGAGCAGTACTTC
D: .; J: TRBJ1-1; V: TRBV21-1; size: .; CDR3: CASSKSPGEGQGAIIFRNTEAFF; DNA: TGTGCCAGCAGCAAAAGCCCGGGGGAAGGGCAGGGGGCAATCATTTTTAGGAACACTGAAGCTTTCTTT
D: TRBD2; J: TRBJ2-3; V: TRBV27; size: .; CDR3: CASSYKRRELGTDTQYF; DNA: TGTGCCAGCAGTTACAAAAGGCGGGAGTTAGGGACAGATACGCAGTATTTT
D: TRBD1; J: TRBJ2-6; V: TRBV11-3; size: .; CDR3: CASSLGHRGSSGANVLTF; DNA: TGTGCCAGCAGCTTAGGTCACAGGGGAAGCTCTGGGGCCAACGTCCTGACTTTC
D: TRBD2; J: TRBJ2-1; V: TRBV7-7; size: medium-sized; CDR3: CASSLGGGAGNEQFF; DNA: TGTGCCAGCAGCTTAGGCGGGGGGGCTGGGAATGAGCAGTTCTTC
D: .; J: TRBJ2-2; V: TRBV28; size: few; CDR3: CASSLGGSGELFF; DNA: TGTGCCAGCAGTTTAGGGGGGTCCGGGGAGCTGTTTTTT
D: TRBD2; J: TRBJ2-3; V: TRBV5-1; size: few; CDR3: CATRTSGRVTDTQYF; DNA: TGCGCCACCAGGACTAGCGGGAGGGTCACAGATACGCAGTATTTT
D: .; J: TRBJ1-6; V: TRBV6-2/TRBV6-3; size: many; CDR3: CASSYNGLSPLHF; DNA: TGTGCCAGCAGTTACAACGGACTTTCACCCCTCCACTTT
D: TRBD2; J: TRBJ2-7; V: TRBV5-1; size: .; CDR3: CASSWTSGTSSYEQYF; DNA: TGCGCCAGCAGCTGGACTAGCGGGACCAGCTCCTACGAGCAGTACTTC
D: .; J: TRBJ1-6; V: TRBV7-9; size: once; CDR3: CASSLQIPPLHF; DNA: TGTGCCAGCAGCTTACAAATCCCACCCCTCCACTTT
D: .; J: TRBJ2-5; V: TRBV18; size: .; CDR3: CASSPYRGAGETQYF; DNA: TGTGCCAGCTCACCGTATCGGGGGGCCGGTGAGACCCAGTACTTC
D: .; J: TRBJ1-5; V: TRBV7-9; size: .; CDR3: CASSLTGNGNQPQHF; DNA: TGTGCCAGCAGCCTAACGGGGAATGGCAATCAGCCCCAGCATTTT
D: TRBD1; J: TRBJ1-2; V: TRBV6-5; size: .; CDR3: CAINRGGLYGYTF; DNA: TGTGCCATTAACAGGGGAGGCCTGTATGGCTACACCTTC
D: TRBD2; J: TRBJ2-1; V: TRBV4-2; size: .; CDR3: CASENRLAHEQFF; DNA: TGTGCCAGCGAGAACCGACTAGCGCATGAGCAGTTCTTC
D: .; J: TRBJ2-2; V: TRBV4-1; size: .; CDR3: CASSRTRNTGELFF; DNA: TGCGCCAGCAGCCGAACTAGAAACACCGGGGAGCTGTTTTTT
D: TRBD1; J: TRBJ1-1; V: TRBV13; size: .; CDR3: CASSRGRGGTEAFF; DNA: TGTGCCAGCAGCAGGGGGCGCGGAGGCACTGAAGCTTTCTTT